The 20 T cell receptor beta chains in this list originate from one sample, sequenced in a study of Ad26.COV2.S vaccination and SARS-CoV-2 variants. TCRdb's table, derived via immunoSEQ multiplex PCR, lists solely in-frame clones and lacks some. Among about 680,000 clones listed, 70% to 90% were seen once. Described treatment: about 20 received Ad26.COV2.S at low or high dose, single or two shots; roughly five received placebo; per-sample allocation not given. All samples were drawn on day 63, counting from the first vaccine or placebo injection. The source material was peripheral blood, sampled in a trial of Ad26.COV2.S vaccine versus placebo. The receptors originated from a person aged 18-65 years who received the Ad26.COV2.S COVID-19 vaccine or a placebo.

J is TRBJ2-3 and V is TRBV7-9; 7 nucleotides match TRBD1. V lost 1 base and J lost 6; bases outside the gene matches: 13. This CDR3 has 17 residues. The germline V gene encodes CDR1 SEHNR and CDR2 FQNEAQ (reference sequence). Here the CDR3 DNA reads TGTGCCAGCAGCTTAGTTAGGGGGCAACTGGGAGAGGATACGCAGTATTTT. Translated: CASSLVRGQLGEDTQYF.

The chain combines TRBV7-9 with TRBJ1-5; D gene uncertain. Trimming cost V 2 bases and J 0 bases, with 14 bases left between them. Per the germline V gene, CDR1 is SEHNR and CDR2 is FQNEAQ (reference sequence). The CDR3 contains 17 residues. The CDR3 protein is CASSLSPDFYSNQPQHF. Written as DNA, the CDR3 is TGTGCCAGCAGCTTAAGCCCAGACTTTTATAGCAATCAGCCCCAGCATTTT.

This chain links TRBV5-6 with TRBJ1-5, with a weak D call TRBD1 (5 bases). Deletions cut 2 bases from V and 9 bases from J, with 12 bases between. The CDR3 is 13 amino acids. CDR1 is SGHDT and CDR2 is YYEEEE in the germline V gene. The CDR3 coding sequence is TGTGCCAGCAGCTTAGGGCAGGGTCGGCCCCAGCATTTT. This encodes CASSLGQGRPQHF.

The chain uses TRBV2 and TRBJ2-1, with a possible D match to TRBD2 (6 bases). The germline V and J ends were trimmed by 6 bases and 4 bases, with 7 bases remaining between them. Germline CDR1 reads SNHLY; CDR2 reads FYNNEI. CDR3 length: 12 residues. The CDR3 here is CASRGTYNEQFF. For the CDR3, the DNA is TGTGCCAGCAGAGGGACTTACAATGAGCAGTTCTTC.

This chain links TRBV19 with TRBJ2-5; D is perhaps TRBD1 or TRBD2 (5 bases each). The germline CDR1 and CDR2 sequences are LNHDA and SQIVND (reference sequence). V was pared by 5 bases and J by 5 bases, with 18 bases between. This CDR3 is built from 15 residues. DNA for the CDR3: TGTGCCAGTAGTCCCCCGGGCCGAGGGGTGGAGACCCAGTACTTC. It codes for CASSPPGRGVETQYF.

This rearrangement joins TRBV12-3 or TRBV12-4 to TRBJ1-1, with 10 bases that match TRBD1. The ends lost 5 bases at V and 8 bases at J; junction bases unmatched: 5. The CDR3 sequence is 13 residues long. CDR3 nucleotide sequence: TGTGCCAGCAGTACCGGGACAGGGGTCGAAGCTTTCTTT. Protein: CASSTGTGVEAFF.

V usage is TRBV3-1 (or the pseudogene TRBV3-2) and J usage is TRBJ2-5; possible D gene TRBD2, 5 bases. V was shortened by 6 bases and J by 5 bases, with 10 bases between the two germline ends. The CDR3 is 12 amino acids. CDR1 LGHDT and CDR2 YNNKEL come from the germline V gene (reference sequence). The CDR3 loop reads CASSRGSETQYF. The CDR3 DNA reads as TGTGCCAGCAGTCGAGGGAGCGAGACCCAGTACTTC.

The chain is built from TRBV19 and TRBJ1-4, with D hard to call. This CDR3 has 17 residues. Between the trimmed V and J ends, which lost 6 bases and 0 bases, there was a span of 17 bases. From germline, CDR1 is LNHDA and CDR2 SQIVND (reference sequence). CDR3 sequence (DNA): TGTGCCAGTAGCTTTGGCAGGTCCGCCGCAACTAATGAAAAACTGTTTTTT. Protein sequence: CASSFGRSAATNEKLFF.

V usage is TRBV7-6 and J usage is TRBJ2-1; TRBD2 might be the D (5 bases). The V end was cut by 0 bases, the J end by 5 bases, with 11 bases between. This CDR3 is 15 amino acids long. CDR1 is SGHVS, CDR2 FNYEAQ, per germline. The CDR3 spells CASSLAPSRHNEQFF. CDR3 nucleotide sequence: TGTGCCAGCAGCTTAGCTCCTAGCCGCCACAATGAGCAGTTCTTC.

This clone was seen a single time. The chain joins TRBV7-6 to TRBJ1-4; 10 bases match TRBD1. J gave up 6 bases and V 5 bases, and 6 bases lay outside the gene matches. Germline lookup yields CDR1 SGHVS and CDR2 FNYEAQ. The length of the CDR3 is 15 residues. The CDR3 loop reads CASSQPGTGDEKLFF. Here the CDR3 DNA reads TGTGCCAGCAGCCAACCCGGGACAGGGGATGAAAAACTGTTTTTT.

The genes are TRBV4-2 and TRBJ2-7, with D unresolved. This CDR3 contains 15 residues. V gave up 0 bases and J gave up 3 bases, with 12 bases separating them. The V gene's germline CDR1 is LGHNA and CDR2 YNFKEQ. CDR3 amino acids: CASSQDRGPVYEQYF. CDR3 bases: TGTGCCAGCAGCCAAGATCGTGGGCCAGTCTACGAGCAGTACTTC.

The chain links TRBV25-1 to TRBJ1-6; 7 nucleotides align to TRBD1. Germline V gives CDR1 MGHDK, CDR2 SYGVNS. Unmatched junction bases numbered 1, after V lost 3 bases and J lost 5 bases. The CDR3 extends over 14 amino acids. CDR3 DNA: TGTGCCAGCAGTGACCAGGGGGATAATTCACCCCTCCACTTT. Residues: CASSDQGDNSPLHF.

The chain links TRBV15 to TRBJ2-5; TRBD2 aligns across 16 bases. Germline CDR1 LNHNV, CDR2 YYDKDF (reference sequence). The length of the CDR3 is 17 residues. V trimming: 0 bases; J trimming: 5 bases; junction bases outside the gene matches: 3. CDR3: CATSREGLAGGLETQYF. CDR3 DNA sequence: TGTGCCACCAGCAGAGAGGGACTAGCGGGGGGGCTGGAGACCCAGTACTTC. The full variable domain, rest sourced from reference TRBV15 and TRBJ2-5, is DAMVIQNPRYQVTQFGKPVTLSCSQTLNHNVMYWYQQKSSQAPKLLFHYYDKDFNNEADTPDNFQSRRPNTSFCFLDIRSPGLGDTAMYLCATSREGLAGGLETQYFGPGTRLLVL.

The genes are TRBV3-1 (or the pseudogene TRBV3-2) and TRBJ2-3; D call uncertain. Germline values: CDR1 LGHDT, CDR2 YNNKEL (reference sequence). The CDR3 length is 13 residues. V was cut by 8 bases and J by 1 base, with 10 bases left in between. In DNA form, the CDR3 reads TGTGCCAGCGGGCGGAAAGGCACAGATACGCAGTATTTT. It translates to CASGRKGTDTQYF.

The chain couples TRBV6-5 to TRBJ1-1; no clear D gene. CDR3 length: 15 residues. With 1 base removed from V and 0 bases from J, the gap between germline ends came to 9 bases. Germline V gives CDR1 MNHEY, CDR2 SVGAGI. This CDR3 is CASSYWRPMNTEAFF. CDR3 nucleotides: TGTGCCAGCAGTTACTGGAGGCCGATGAACACTGAAGCTTTCTTT.

The chain employs TRBV9 and TRBJ2-5; no firm D call. The CDR3 has 14 residues. Trimming shortened V by 3 bases and J by 5 bases, and 14 bases separated the two germline ends. Germline V lookup: CDR1 SGDLS, CDR2 YYNGEE. CDR3 protein: CASSAHGFEETQYF. The CDR3 bases are TGTGCCAGCAGCGCTCATGGATTCGAGGAGACCCAGTACTTC.

V usage is TRBV5-6 and J usage is TRBJ1-2; the D is unclear. Trimming pared 4 bases from V and 6 bases from J, leaving 16 bases between. Germline CDR1 and CDR2: SGHDT and YYEEEE. This CDR3 comprises 14 residues. CDR3 bases: TGTGCCAGCAGCCCCCCCTTTAGTCCGGATGGCTACACCTTC. The encoded protein is CASSPPFSPDGYTF.

The chain combines TRBV18 with TRBJ2-3; D not certain. Trimming left V 4 bases short and J 0 bases short, with 11 bases between. The CDR3 consists of 15 residues. Per germline, CDR1 KGHSH and CDR2 LQKENI. CDR3 sequence reads: CASSREVISTDTQYF. The CDR3 DNA reads TGTGCCAGCTCACGCGAAGTAATTAGCACAGATACGCAGTATTTT.

The chain recombines TRBV7-3 with TRBJ2-1; D is unresolved. Per germline, CDR1 SGHTA and CDR2 FQGTGA. Trimming left V 0 bases short and J 6 bases short, with 12 bases between. This CDR3 has 15 amino acids. CDR3 loop: CASSLTGSSTNEQFF. The CDR3 bases are TGTGCCAGCAGCTTAACGGGCTCGAGTACCAATGAGCAGTTCTTC.

The rearrangement joins TRBV7-3 to TRBJ2-3, with 12 bases aligning to TRBD2. The CDR3 length is 17 residues. CDR1 SGHTA and CDR2 FQGTGA come from the germline V gene. J gave up 1 base and V 4 bases, and 6 bases lay outside the gene matches. CDR3 DNA: TGTGCCAGCAGCTCACGCAGACTAGCGGGGGGCACAGATACGCAGTATTTT. Translating gives CASSSRRLAGGTDTQYF.